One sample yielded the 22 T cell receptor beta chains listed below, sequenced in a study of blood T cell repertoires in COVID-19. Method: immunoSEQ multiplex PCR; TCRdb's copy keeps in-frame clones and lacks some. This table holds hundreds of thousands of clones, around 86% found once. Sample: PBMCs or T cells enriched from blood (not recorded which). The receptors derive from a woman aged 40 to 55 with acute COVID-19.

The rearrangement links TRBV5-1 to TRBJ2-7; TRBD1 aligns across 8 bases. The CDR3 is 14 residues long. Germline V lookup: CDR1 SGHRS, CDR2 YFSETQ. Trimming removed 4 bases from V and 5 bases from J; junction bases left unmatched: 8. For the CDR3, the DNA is TGCGCCAGCAGCGCAGGACCAGGGGGCCACGAGCAGTACTTC. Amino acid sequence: CASSAGPGGHEQYF.

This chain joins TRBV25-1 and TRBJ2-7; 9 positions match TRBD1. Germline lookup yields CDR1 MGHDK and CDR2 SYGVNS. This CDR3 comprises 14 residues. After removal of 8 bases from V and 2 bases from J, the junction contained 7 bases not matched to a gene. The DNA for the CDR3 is TGTGCCAGCCGGGGGACAGGGTCGGCCTACGAGCAGTACTTC. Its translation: CASRGTGSAYEQYF.

The CDR3 nucleotides are TGTGCCAGCAGCCCCCGAGGGATAGTCTACGAGCAGTACTTC. This codes for CASSPRGIVYEQYF. V gene TRBV7-8 combines with J gene TRBJ2-7, with D perhaps matching TRBD2 (5 bases). The CDR3 consists of 14 residues. V lost 5 bases and J 3 bases, leaving 14 bases between the germline ends. Per the germline V gene, CDR1 is SGHVS and CDR2 is FQNEAQ.

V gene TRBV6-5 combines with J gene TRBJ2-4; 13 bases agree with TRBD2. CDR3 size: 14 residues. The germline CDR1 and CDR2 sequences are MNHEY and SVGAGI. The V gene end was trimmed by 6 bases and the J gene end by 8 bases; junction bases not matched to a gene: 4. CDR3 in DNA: TGTGCCAGCAGGTCCACTAGCGGGAGGGACATTCAGTACTTC. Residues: CASRSTSGRDIQYF.

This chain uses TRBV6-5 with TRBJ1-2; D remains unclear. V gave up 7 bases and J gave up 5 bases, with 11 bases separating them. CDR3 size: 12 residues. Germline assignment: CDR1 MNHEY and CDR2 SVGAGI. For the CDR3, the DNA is TGTGCCAGCATGGCAGAGAGGTATGGCTACACCTTC. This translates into CASMAERYGYTF.

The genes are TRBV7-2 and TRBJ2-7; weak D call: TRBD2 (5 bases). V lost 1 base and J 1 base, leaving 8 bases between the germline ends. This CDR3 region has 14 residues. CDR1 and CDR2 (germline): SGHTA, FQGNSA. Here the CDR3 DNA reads TGTGCCAGCAGCTTAGAGCGGACGTCCTACGAGCAGTACTTC. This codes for CASSLERTSYEQYF.

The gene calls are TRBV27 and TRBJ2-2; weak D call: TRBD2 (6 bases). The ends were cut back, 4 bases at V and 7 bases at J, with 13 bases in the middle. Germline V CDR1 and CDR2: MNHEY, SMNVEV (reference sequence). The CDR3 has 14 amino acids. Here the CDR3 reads CASSSSSVIGELFF. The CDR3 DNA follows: TGTGCCAGCAGTTCCTCTAGCGTCATCGGGGAGCTGTTTTTT.

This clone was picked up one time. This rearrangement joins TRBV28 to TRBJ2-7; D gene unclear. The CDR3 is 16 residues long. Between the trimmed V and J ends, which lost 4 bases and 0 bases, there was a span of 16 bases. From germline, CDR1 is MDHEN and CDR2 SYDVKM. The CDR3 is CASSSPSVGFSYEQYF. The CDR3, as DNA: TGTGCCAGCAGTTCCCCAAGCGTTGGCTTCTCCTACGAGCAGTACTTC.

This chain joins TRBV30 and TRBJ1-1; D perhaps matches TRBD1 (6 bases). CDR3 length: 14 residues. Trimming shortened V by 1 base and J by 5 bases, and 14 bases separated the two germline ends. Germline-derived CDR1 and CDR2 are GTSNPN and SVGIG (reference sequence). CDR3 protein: CAWSEGGARTEAFF. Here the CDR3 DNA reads TGTGCCTGGAGTGAAGGGGGGGCGCGAACTGAAGCTTTCTTT.

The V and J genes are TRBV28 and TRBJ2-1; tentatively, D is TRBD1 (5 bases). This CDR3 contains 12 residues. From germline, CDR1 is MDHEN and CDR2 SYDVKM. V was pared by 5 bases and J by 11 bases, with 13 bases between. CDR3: CASSTGRWKQFF. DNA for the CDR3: TGTGCCAGCAGTACAGGACGATGGAAGCAGTTCTTC.

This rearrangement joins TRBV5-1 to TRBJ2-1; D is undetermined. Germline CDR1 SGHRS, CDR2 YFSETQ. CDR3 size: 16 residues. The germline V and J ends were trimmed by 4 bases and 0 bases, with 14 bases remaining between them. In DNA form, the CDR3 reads TGCGCCAGCAGCGTAGACAACCCGAGCTCCTACAATGAGCAGTTCTTC. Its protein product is CASSVDNPSSYNEQFF. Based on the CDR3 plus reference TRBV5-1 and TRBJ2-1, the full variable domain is KAGVTQTPRYLIKTRGQQVTLSCSPISGHRSVSWYQQTPGQGLQFLFEYFSETQRNKGNFPGRFSGRQFSNSRSEMNVSTLELGDSALYLCASSVDNPSSYNEQFFGPGTRLTVL.

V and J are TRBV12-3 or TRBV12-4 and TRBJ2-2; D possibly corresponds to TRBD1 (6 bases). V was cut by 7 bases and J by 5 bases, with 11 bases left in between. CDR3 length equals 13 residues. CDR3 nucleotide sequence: TGTGCCAGCAATCTCAGGGGAACCGGGGAGCTGTTTTTT. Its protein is CASNLRGTGELFF.

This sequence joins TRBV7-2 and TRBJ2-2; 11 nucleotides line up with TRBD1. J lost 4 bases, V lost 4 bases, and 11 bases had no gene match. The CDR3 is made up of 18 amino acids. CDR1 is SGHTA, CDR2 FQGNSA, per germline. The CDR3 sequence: CASSSTGTGGRGTGELFF. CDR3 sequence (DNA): TGTGCCAGCAGCTCCACCGGGACAGGGGGACGGGGCACCGGGGAGCTGTTTTTT. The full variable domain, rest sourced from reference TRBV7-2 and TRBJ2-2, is GAGVSQSPSNKVTEKGKDVELRCDPISGHTALYWYRQSLGQGLEFLIYFQGNSAPDKSGLPSDRFSAERTGGSVSTLTIQRTQQEDSAVYLCASSSTGTGGRGTGELFFGEGSRLTVL.

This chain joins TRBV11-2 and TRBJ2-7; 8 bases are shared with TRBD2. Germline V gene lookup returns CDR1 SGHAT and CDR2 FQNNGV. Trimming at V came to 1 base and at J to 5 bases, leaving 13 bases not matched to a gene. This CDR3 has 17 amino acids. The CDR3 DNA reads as TGTGCCAGCAGCTTAGTTTCGGCGGGACTAGTTCTCCACGAGCAGTACTTC. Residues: CASSLVSAGLVLHEQYF. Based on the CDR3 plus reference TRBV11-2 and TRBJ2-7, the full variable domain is EAGVAQSPRYKIIEKRQSVAFWCNPISGHATLYWYQQILGQGPKLLIQFQNNGVVDDSQLPKDRFSAERLKGVDSTLKIQPAKLEDSAVYLCASSLVSAGLVLHEQYFGPGTRLTVT.

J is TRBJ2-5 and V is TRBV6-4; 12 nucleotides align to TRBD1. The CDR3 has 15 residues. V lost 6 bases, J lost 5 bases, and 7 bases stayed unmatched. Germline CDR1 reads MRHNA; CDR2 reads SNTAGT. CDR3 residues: CASRTGTGGLETQYF. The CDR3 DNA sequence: TGTGCCAGCAGAACCGGGACAGGGGGCTTGGAGACCCAGTACTTC.

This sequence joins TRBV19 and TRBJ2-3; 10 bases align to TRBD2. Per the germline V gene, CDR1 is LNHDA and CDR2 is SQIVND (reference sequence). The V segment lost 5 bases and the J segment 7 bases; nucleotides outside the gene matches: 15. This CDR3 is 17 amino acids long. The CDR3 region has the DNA TGTGCCAGTAGTTCCCCCAGCGGGAGGGCCGGTCTCAATACGCAGTATTTT. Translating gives CASSSPSGRAGLNTQYF.

CDR3 region: CASSLAGSTGDTQYF. The CDR3 DNA follows: TGTGCCAGCAGCTTAGCTGGTAGCACAGGGGATACGCAGTATTTT. V is TRBV11-2 and J is TRBJ2-3; possible D gene TRBD1, 6 bases. Germline V CDR1 and CDR2: SGHAT, FQNNGV. The ends were cut back, 1 base at V and 6 bases at J, with 14 bases in the middle. CDR3 length: 15 amino acids.

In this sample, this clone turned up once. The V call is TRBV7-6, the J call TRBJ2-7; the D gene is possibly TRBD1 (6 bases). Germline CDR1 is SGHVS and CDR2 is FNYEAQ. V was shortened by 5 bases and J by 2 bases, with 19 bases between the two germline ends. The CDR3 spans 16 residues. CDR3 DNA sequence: TGTGCCAGCAGCCCATTTCCGGGACAAGATACCTACGAGCAGTACTTC. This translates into CASSPFPGQDTYEQYF.

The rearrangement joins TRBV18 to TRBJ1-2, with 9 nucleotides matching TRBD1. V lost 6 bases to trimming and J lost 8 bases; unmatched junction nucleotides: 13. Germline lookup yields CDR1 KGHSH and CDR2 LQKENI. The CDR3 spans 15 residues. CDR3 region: CASSPEQGQGGGYTF. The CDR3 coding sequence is TGTGCCAGCTCGCCAGAACAGGGACAGGGTGGCGGCTACACCTTC.

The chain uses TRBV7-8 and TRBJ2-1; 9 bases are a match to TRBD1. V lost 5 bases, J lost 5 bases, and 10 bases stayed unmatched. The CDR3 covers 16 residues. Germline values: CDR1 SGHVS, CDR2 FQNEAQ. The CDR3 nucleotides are TGTGCCAGCAGCCCATACAGGGGGCTGGTGGACAATGAGCAGTTCTTC. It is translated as CASSPYRGLVDNEQFF.

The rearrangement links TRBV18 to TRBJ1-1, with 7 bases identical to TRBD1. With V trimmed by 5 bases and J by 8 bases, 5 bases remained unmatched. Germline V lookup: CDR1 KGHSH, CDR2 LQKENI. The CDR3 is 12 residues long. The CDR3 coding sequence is TGTGCCAGCTCAAAACCGGGACAGGAAGCTTTCTTT. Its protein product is CASSKPGQEAFF.

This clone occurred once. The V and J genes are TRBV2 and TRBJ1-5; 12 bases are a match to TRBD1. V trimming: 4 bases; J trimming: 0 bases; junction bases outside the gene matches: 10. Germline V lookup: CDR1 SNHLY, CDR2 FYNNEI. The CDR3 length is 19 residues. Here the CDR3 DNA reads TGTGCCAGCAGTGCGGGACAGGGGGCAGGGGAGTATAGCAATCAGCCCCAGCATTTT. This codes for CASSAGQGAGEYSNQPQHF.